This T cell receptor beta chain was sequenced during a study of blood T cell repertoires in COVID-19. The overall study: Sites across the United States, Italy and Spain contributed samples from acute and convalescent COVID-19. Nucleic acid was either cDNA or gDNA, and it came from T cells, B-cell-depleted T cells, or PBMCs.

The sample holds one count of this clone. As handled by the study authors: The assay estimated nucleated cells by amplifying reference gene primers. Some clones are missing from TCRdb's copy, which holds only in-frame ones; the method was immunoSEQ multiplex PCR. That table furnishes V, J and clone size, whereas the DNA furnished D and trimming. Among some 240,000 clones listed, around 80% were seen once. Germline V gene sequence: CDR1 LGHDT, CDR2 YNNKEL (reference sequence). V dropped 3 bases and J dropped 7; count of bases not matched to a gene: 11. The CDR3 extends over 16 amino acids. What was sequenced was peripheral blood. The receptor was derived from a human donor in a cohort sampled during active COVID-19. The chain recombines TRBV3-1 (or the pseudogene TRBV3-2) with TRBJ2-2; 7 bases align to TRBD1. The CDR3 region is CASSQYEGALGGELFF. CDR3 DNA: TGTGCCAGCAGCCAGTACGAGGGGGCGTTAGGCGGGGAGCTGTTTTTT.